Sequencing of this T cell receptor beta chain was carried out in a study of sequential checkpoint blockade in melanoma. Study information: Each arm's sequence ended with maintenance nivolumab. Regarding the study as a whole: For nivolumab-first patients, baseline tumor clonality was associated with response.

Treatment defined: randomized to nivolumab then ipilimumab (arm A) or the reverse (arm B). Trimming took 6 bases from V and 3 from J, leaving 11 bases between them. This CDR3 has 13 amino acids. On this clone itself: Its antigen is not known.

The data were produced by immunoSEQ multiplex PCR, yet TCRdb's version contains in-frame clones alone and is incomplete. The table records roughly 20,000 clones, under 85% of them present only once. The source material was tumor tissue (inferred from file names), sampled from a patient given nivolumab and ipilimumab in sequence. The sequence came from a human donor with melanoma. The chain carries TRBV23-1 and TRBJ2-5; D is ambiguous. TRBV23-1 is an ORF, and what it does is uncertain. The CDR3 is CASSEVHEETQYF. The CDR3 DNA follows: TGCGCCAGCAGCGAGGTCCACGAAGAGACCCAGTACTTC.